The 26 T cell receptor beta chains presented below share a single source sample, sequenced in a study of T cells in tuberculosis. Time point: new active TB diagnosis, blood taken before or within 7 days of starting treatment. Only in-frame clones appear in the TCRdb table, and some are missing; sequencing was by immunoSEQ multiplex PCR. The table lists some 31,000 clones, about 83% of them singletons. Sequenced material: PBMCs, taken at tuberculosis diagnosis. Receptor source: an adult with tuberculosis.

The chain recombines TRBV5-1 with TRBJ1-6; weak D call: TRBD1 (5 bases). Germline V gene lookup returns CDR1 SGHRS and CDR2 YFSETQ. This CDR3 comprises 16 residues. The V end was cut by 4 bases, the J end by 2 bases, with 13 bases between. The CDR3 DNA sequence: TGCGCCAGCAGCCTACTAAGACAGACCTATAATTCACCCCTCCACTTT. Protein: CASSLLRQTYNSPLHF.

Only a few counts were recorded for this clone. The chain combines TRBV2 with TRBJ2-5; the D gene is possibly TRBD2 (5 bases). Germline loops: CDR1 SNHLY, CDR2 FYNNEI. CDR3 length: 13 amino acids. Trimming removed 6 bases at V and 0 bases at J, with 8 bases between. The CDR3 is CASSPGNQETQYF. DNA for the CDR3: TGTGCCAGCAGCCCCGGGAACCAAGAGACCCAGTACTTC.

Only one count was recorded for this clone. DNA of the CDR3: TGTGCCAGTAGTAGCGTACAGGGGAGAGGCACTGAAGCTTTCTTT. Encoded protein: CASSSVQGRGTEAFF. The chain joins TRBV19 to TRBJ1-1; TRBD1 aligns across 7 bases. The CDR3 spans 15 residues. The trim removed 4 bases at V and 4 bases at J, leaving 9 bases unmatched. Germline V lookup: CDR1 LNHDA, CDR2 SQIVND (reference sequence).

CDR3 loop: CSAEGEQYEQYF. CDR3 in DNA: TGCAGCGCCGAAGGGGAACAGTACGAGCAGTACTTC. The V gene is TRBV29-1, the J gene TRBJ2-7; D is possibly TRBD1 (5 bases). Trimming cost V 7 bases and J 4 bases, with 14 bases left between them. Per germline, CDR1 SQVTM and CDR2 ANQGSEA. The CDR3 length is 12 residues.

The chain is built from TRBV5-6 and TRBJ2-7, with a tentative D call TRBD1 (5 bases). Germline values: CDR1 SGHDT, CDR2 YYEEEE. This CDR3 is built from 17 residues. Trimming took off 5 bases at V and 2 bases at J, with 23 bases between the two ends. In nucleotides, the CDR3 is TGTGCCAGCAGTGCCGTCTTTCGGCAGGGTAGGACCTACGAGCAGTACTTC. Protein: CASSAVFRQGRTYEQYF.

The rearrangement joins TRBV28 to TRBJ2-3; D unclear. CDR3 length equals 15 residues. Germline V lookup: CDR1 MDHEN, CDR2 SYDVKM. Trimming took 6 bases from V and 3 from J, leaving 16 bases between them. The CDR3 DNA is TGTGCCAGCAGCCCTATAACCCGGGTGACAGATACGCAGTATTTT. Amino acids: CASSPITRVTDTQYF.

The chain joins TRBV30 to TRBJ2-3, with TRBD2 matching over 12 bases. Unmatched junction bases numbered 3, after V lost 3 bases and J lost 2 bases. Germline CDR1 GTSNPN, CDR2 SVGIG (reference sequence). The CDR3 totals 15 residues. The DNA for the CDR3 is TGTGCCTGGAGACTAGCGGGAGGCTCCACAGATACGCAGTATTTT. This gives the protein CAWRLAGGSTDTQYF.

The chain couples TRBV2 to TRBJ2-2; TRBD2 aligns across 8 bases. Germline CDR1 SNHLY, CDR2 FYNNEI. The J segment lost 3 bases and the V segment lost 10 bases, leaving 13 bases of the junction unmatched. The CDR3 runs 16 residues. CDR3 bases: TGTGCCACCCTAATGGCCGGGACTAGTGACACCGGGGAGCTGTTTTTT. This encodes CATLMAGTSDTGELFF.

This rearrangement joins TRBV25-1 to TRBJ2-3; weak D call: TRBD1 (5 bases). Per germline, CDR1 MGHDK and CDR2 SYGVNS. CDR3 length: 14 amino acids. Trimming pared 6 bases from V and 7 bases from J, leaving 17 bases between. CDR3 protein: CASSDLGAWHTQYF. CDR3 in DNA: TGTGCCAGCAGCGACTTAGGGGCGTGGCATACGCAGTATTTT. The full variable domain, rest sourced from reference TRBV25-1 and TRBJ2-3, is EADIYQTPRYLVIGTGKKITLECSQTMGHDKMYWYQQDPGMELHLIHYSYGVNSTEKGDLSSESTVSRIRTEHFPLTLESARPSHTSQYLCASSDLGAWHTQYFGPGTRLTVL.

This clone came up a few times. CDR3 residues: CASSRLAGVSGNTGELFF. The CDR3, as DNA: TGTGCCAGCAGCCGACTAGCGGGAGTGAGTGGGAACACCGGGGAGCTGTTTTTT. V gene TRBV11-3 combines with J gene TRBJ2-2; 12 bases align to TRBD2. Per germline, CDR1 SGHNT and CDR2 YENEEA. The CDR3 has 18 amino acids. J was trimmed by 1 base and V by 5 bases; bases with no gene match: 8.

V usage is TRBV6-5 and J usage is TRBJ2-7; TRBD1 matches 8 bases. After removal of 5 bases from V and 3 bases from J, the junction contained 9 bases not matched to a gene. This CDR3 is built from 15 residues. CDR1 and CDR2 from the germline V gene are MNHEY and SVGAGI. CDR3 amino acids: CASSPRAGTGYEQYF. The CDR3 coding sequence is TGTGCCAGCAGTCCCAGGGCCGGGACAGGCTACGAGCAGTACTTC.

The table lists this clone with a few counts. The chain recombines TRBV7-8 with TRBJ2-7, with D tentatively TRBD1 (6 bases). Germline CDR1 and CDR2: SGHVS and FQNEAQ. Between the trimmed V and J ends, which lost 3 bases and 3 bases, there was a span of 9 bases. The CDR3 is 13 amino acids. DNA for the CDR3: TGTGCCAGCAGCTTCGGACAGCTCTACGAGCAGTACTTC. The encoded protein is CASSFGQLYEQYF.

The gene calls are TRBV15 and TRBJ2-3; TRBD2 might be the D (6 bases). V lost 0 bases and J 4 bases, leaving 14 bases between the germline ends. CDR3 size: 16 residues. Per the germline V gene, CDR1 is LNHNV and CDR2 is YYDKDF (reference sequence). This CDR3 reads CATSRDLVEGADTQYF. The CDR3 nucleotides read TGTGCCACCAGCAGAGATCTTGTGGAGGGTGCAGATACGCAGTATTTT. Full variable domain (missing parts from reference TRBV15 and TRBJ2-3): DAMVIQNPRYQVTQFGKPVTLSCSQTLNHNVMYWYQQKSSQAPKLLFHYYDKDFNNEADTPDNFQSRRPNTSFCFLDIRSPGLGDTAMYLCATSRDLVEGADTQYFGPGTRLTVL.

The chain has TRBV6-5 and TRBJ1-1; D uncertain. CDR1 is MNHEY and CDR2 is SVGAGI in the germline V gene. The CDR3 covers 11 residues. V was shortened by 7 bases and J by 4 bases, with 7 bases between the two germline ends. The CDR3 DNA follows: TGTGCCAGCAACGGAGGCACTGAAGCTTTCTTT. Residues: CASNGGTEAFF.

This rearrangement joins TRBV28 to TRBJ1-2, with TRBD1 matching over 11 bases. Germline V CDR1 and CDR2: MDHEN, SYDVKM. Trimming cost V 8 bases and J 4 bases; bases outside gene matches: 12. The CDR3 sequence is 16 residues long. CDR3 in amino acids: CASSVSRTGGSYGYTF. The CDR3 DNA is TGTGCCAGCTCAGTTAGTAGGACAGGGGGCTCCTATGGCTACACCTTC.

V usage is TRBV6-1 and J usage is TRBJ1-2; D might be TRBD1 (6 bases). CDR1 MNHNS and CDR2 SASEGT come from the germline V gene. Trimming cost V 2 bases and J 7 bases, with 11 bases left between them. This CDR3 comprises 13 residues. CDR3 amino acids: CASSETGRRGYTF. The CDR3 nucleotides are TGTGCCAGCAGTGAAACAGGGCGTCGTGGCTACACCTTC.

The chain recombines TRBV9 with TRBJ1-3, with D possibly being TRBD1 (6 bases). Deletions cut 4 bases from V and 4 bases from J, with 15 bases between. The germline V gene encodes CDR1 SGDLS and CDR2 YYNGEE. This CDR3 is 15 amino acids long. In DNA, the CDR3 is TGTGCCAGCAGCCCTCTACAGGGAGCCGGAAACACCATATATTTT. Protein sequence: CASSPLQGAGNTIYF.

The rearrangement uses TRBV28 and TRBJ1-2; D is unresolved. V lost 2 bases, J lost 4 bases, and 5 bases lay in between. CDR1 is MDHEN and CDR2 is SYDVKM in the germline V gene. CDR3 length: 12 residues. The CDR3 is CASSLRVYGYTF. CDR3 nucleotides: TGTGCCAGCAGTTTACGAGTCTATGGCTACACCTTC.

This chain connects TRBV5-4 to TRBJ2-7; 8 nucleotides line up with TRBD2. CDR3 length: 15 amino acids. V lost 4 bases, J lost 3 bases, and 9 bases stayed unmatched. CDR1 SGHNT and CDR2 YYREEE come from the germline V gene (reference sequence). In DNA, the CDR3 is TGTGCCAGCAGCGGGTTAGAGCGGGAGAACTACGAGCAGTACTTC. Translation gives CASSGLERENYEQYF. Drawing the rest from reference TRBV5-4 and TRBJ2-7, the complete variable domain is ETGVTQSPTHLIKTRGQQVTLRCSSQSGHNTVSWYQQALGQGPQFIFQYYREEENGRGNFPPRFSGLQFPNYSSELNVNALELDDSALYLCASSGLERENYEQYFGPGTRLTVT.

This clone showed up just once. This rearrangement joins TRBV11-1 to TRBJ2-2; 10 bases align to TRBD1. The CDR3 spans 14 residues. Trimming took 4 bases from V and 6 from J; bases not matched to a gene: 2. Germline-derived CDR1 and CDR2 are SGHAT and FQDESV (reference sequence). In DNA, the CDR3 is TGTGCCAGCAGCTGGACAGGGGGTTCCGGGGAGCTGTTTTTT. Its translation is CASSWTGGSGELFF. Complete variable domain (other parts from reference TRBV11-1 and TRBJ2-2): EAEVAQSPRYKITEKSQAVAFWCDPISGHATLYWYRQILGQGPELLVQFQDESVVDDSQLPKDRFSAERLKGVDSTLKIQPAELGDSAMYLCASSWTGGSGELFFGEGSRLTVL.

The genes are TRBV4-1 and TRBJ1-1, with TRBD1 as a possible D gene (5 bases). V shed 0 bases and J shed 5 bases, with 10 bases lying between them. The CDR3 totals 14 residues. CDR1 is MGHRA and CDR2 is YSYEKL in the germline V gene. Here the CDR3 DNA reads TGCGCCAGCAGCCAAGAGGGAGGGGTTACTGAAGCTTTCTTT. Translating gives CASSQEGGVTEAFF.

The table lists this clone with a few counts. The V gene is TRBV7-2, the J gene TRBJ2-1; TRBD1 is a possible D gene (7 bases). Per germline, CDR1 SGHTA and CDR2 FQGNSA. Trimming stripped 4 bases from V and 5 bases from J, with 12 bases between. The CDR3 sequence is 14 residues long. The CDR3 is CASSSGGSNNEQFF. CDR3 DNA: TGTGCCAGCAGCTCAGGGGGGTCCAACAATGAGCAGTTCTTC.

V gene TRBV19 combines with J gene TRBJ1-3; no reliable D call. Between the trimmed V and J ends, which lost 5 bases and 7 bases, there was a span of 18 bases. This CDR3 is 15 amino acids long. Germline CDR1 and CDR2: LNHDA and SQIVND (reference sequence). CDR3 loop: CASSGTRGKWNTIYF. In DNA, the CDR3 is TGTGCCAGTAGTGGAACTAGAGGGAAATGGAACACCATATATTTT. Full variable domain (remainder filled in from reference TRBV19 and TRBJ1-3): DGGITQSPKYLFRKEGQNVTLSCEQNLNHDAMYWYRQDPGQGLRLIYYSQIVNDFQKGDIAEGYSVSREKKESFPLTVTSAQKNPTAFYLCASSGTRGKWNTIYFGEGSWLTVV.

This clone is judged medium-sized. V gene TRBV2 combines with J gene TRBJ1-2; D might be TRBD1 (6 bases). This CDR3 has 15 residues. Germline-derived CDR1 and CDR2 are SNHLY and FYNNEI. The germline V and J ends were trimmed by 6 bases and 2 bases, with 16 bases remaining between them. CDR3 nucleotide sequence: TGTGCCAGCAGCCCCGGGGGAGGGGGGAACTATGGCTACACCTTC. It translates to CASSPGGGGNYGYTF.

This chain uses TRBV19 with TRBJ1-2; 7 bases are a match to TRBD1. The V segment lost 6 bases and the J segment 5 bases; nucleotides outside the gene matches: 15. This CDR3 region has 16 residues. Germline loops: CDR1 LNHDA, CDR2 SQIVND (reference sequence). The CDR3 here is CASSKKPGQNSYGYTF. DNA for the CDR3: TGTGCCAGTAGCAAAAAACCGGGACAGAACTCTTATGGCTACACCTTC. The whole variable domain, remainder taken from reference TRBV19 and TRBJ1-2, is DGGITQSPKYLFRKEGQNVTLSCEQNLNHDAMYWYRQDPGQGLRLIYYSQIVNDFQKGDIAEGYSVSREKKESFPLTVTSAQKNPTAFYLCASSKKPGQNSYGYTFGSGTRLTVV.

The chain employs TRBV19 and TRBJ2-4; 11 bases are a match to TRBD1. Unmatched junction bases numbered 13, after V lost 5 bases and J lost 1 base. This CDR3 has 19 residues. Germline lookup yields CDR1 LNHDA and CDR2 SQIVND (reference sequence). CDR3 sequence: CASSLIPGTGGRAKNIQYF. In nucleotides, the CDR3 is TGTGCCAGTAGTTTAATTCCCGGGACAGGGGGGAGGGCCAAAAACATTCAGTACTTC. The whole variable domain, filled in from reference TRBV19 and TRBJ2-4, reads DGGITQSPKYLFRKEGQNVTLSCEQNLNHDAMYWYRQDPGQGLRLIYYSQIVNDFQKGDIAEGYSVSREKKESFPLTVTSAQKNPTAFYLCASSLIPGTGGRAKNIQYFGAGTRLSVL.